This T cell receptor (beta chain) was sequenced for a study of human T cells and chemical hapten exposure. Regarding time point: healthy volunteer bleed at 6 weeks. Extraction yielded total RNA from whole blood (unfractionated). A few counts support this clonotype. TCRdb passed the RACE reads through MiXCR, listing each CDR3 protein once. The sample has 60,000 to 80,000 distinct CDR3 sequences, under 7.5% seen once; the top ten hold under 4.5%. The source is a female donor in good health. Some clones in this sample may be carry-over from other donors' samples. The material sequenced was whole blood.

The CDR3 spells CASSYSPGGGGLPDTQYF. CDR3 DNA sequence: TGTGCCAGCAGTTACAGCCCAGGGGGCGGGGGACTTCCAGATACGCAGTATTTT. The rearrangement uses TRBV6-6 and TRBJ2-3; D is perhaps TRBD1 (8 bases). The CDR3 sequence is 18 residues long. Germline CDR1 is MNHNY and CDR2 is SVGAGI (reference sequence). Trimming stripped 2 bases from V and 4 bases from J, with 22 bases between.